A single sample is the source of the 2 T cell receptor beta chains below, sequenced in a study of response to subunit inactivated influenza vaccine. A single record per CDR3 protein comes from TCRdb applying MiXCR to the RT-PCR reads. The sample gives about 540,000 distinct CDR3 sequences, less than 25% of which show up once; 2.5% to 3.5% is in the top ten. The same data also went into a second study, on T cells expressing NK-cell markers. From that second work: UMIs accompanied the 5'RACE template switching by which TCR beta cDNA was made.

The sequenced sample was CD4+ T cells sorted from PBMCs, obtained approximately 13 days after vaccination. Receptors were obtained from a man between 50 and 59 years old who received an inactivated influenza vaccine.

CDR3 DNA: TGTGCCAGCAGTCTAGGAGGACTAGCGGTCTCTAGGACCCAGTACTTC. Residues: CASSLGGLAVSRTQYF. The J gene is TRBJ2-5, the V gene TRBV28; 10 bases align to TRBD2. There are 16 residues in the CDR3. Germline V gene data show CDR1 as MDHEN and CDR2 as SYDVKM. With V trimmed by 5 bases and J by 7 bases, 13 bases remained unmatched.

Ten or more counts support this clonotype. This CDR3 reads CASRDYAGLVQYF. CDR3 nucleotides: TGTGCCAGCAGGGACTACGCCGGCCTCGTGCAGTACTTC. This chain connects TRBV27 to TRBJ2-7; possible D gene TRBD2, 6 bases. The CDR3 contains 13 residues. V shed 6 bases and J shed 9 bases, with 18 bases lying between them. The germline gives CDR1 MNHEY, CDR2 SMNVEV (reference sequence).